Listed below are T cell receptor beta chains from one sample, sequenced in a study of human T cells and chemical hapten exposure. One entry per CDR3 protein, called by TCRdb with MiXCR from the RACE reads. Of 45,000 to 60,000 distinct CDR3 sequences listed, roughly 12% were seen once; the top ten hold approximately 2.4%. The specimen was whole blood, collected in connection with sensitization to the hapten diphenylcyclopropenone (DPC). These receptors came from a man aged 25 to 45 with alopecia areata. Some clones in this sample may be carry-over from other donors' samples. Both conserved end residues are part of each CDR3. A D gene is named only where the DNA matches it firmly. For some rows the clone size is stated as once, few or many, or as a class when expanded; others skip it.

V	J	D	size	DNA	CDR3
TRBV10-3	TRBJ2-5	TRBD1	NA	TGTGCCACGAAAGGACAGGGCATCGGAGGATACCAAGAGACCCAGTACTTC	CATKGQGIGGYQETQYF
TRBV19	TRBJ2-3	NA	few	TGTGCCAGTAGTCCCGCCGGGCCCGCAAAGAGAGATACGCAGTATTTT	CASSPAGPAKRDTQYF
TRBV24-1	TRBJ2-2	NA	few	TGTGCCACCAGTGATCGATACAGGGTTACGAACACCGGGGAGCTGTTTTTT	CATSDRYRVTNTGELFF
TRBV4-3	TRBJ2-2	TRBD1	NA	TGCGCCAGCAGCCAAGACAGGGGGCCCGGGGAGCTGTTTTTT	CASSQDRGPGELFF
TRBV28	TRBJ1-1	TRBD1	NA	TGTGCCATTTCACAGGGGGCTCGCACTGAAGCTTTCTTT	CAISQGARTEAFF
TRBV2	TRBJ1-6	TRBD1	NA	TGTGCCAGCTGCTTGGGACAGGGGAATTCACCCCTCCACTTT	CASCLGQGNSPLHF
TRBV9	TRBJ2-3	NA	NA	TGTGCCAGCAGCGTTAGGCGCGAGGGAACAGATACGCAGTATTTT	CASSVRREGTDTQYF
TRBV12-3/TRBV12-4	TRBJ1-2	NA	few	TGTGCCAGCAGGCGAAGTACAGGGTCAGGTAGCTATGGCTACACCTTC	CASRRSTGSGSYGYTF
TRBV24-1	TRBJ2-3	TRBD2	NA	TGTGCCACCAGTGTCCCTAGCGGGGGCACCTCGCAAACGCAGTATTTT	CATSVPSGGTSQTQYF
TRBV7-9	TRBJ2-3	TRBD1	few	TGTGCCAGCATCTTTTCCGGGACAGGGACCACAGATACGCAGTATTTT	CASIFSGTGTTDTQYF
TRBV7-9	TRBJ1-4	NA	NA	TGTGCCAGCAGCTTAGGTACCGGGACCTATGAAAAACTGTTTTTT	CASSLGTGTYEKLFF
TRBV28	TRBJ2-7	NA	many	TGTGCCAGCAGCCTCCGGGACGGAAGCTCCTACGAGCAGTACTTC	CASSLRDGSSYEQYF
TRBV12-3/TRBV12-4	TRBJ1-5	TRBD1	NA	TGTGCCAGCAGTGGACAGGGGCTCTTGAACCAGCCCCAGCATTTT	CASSGQGLLNQPQHF
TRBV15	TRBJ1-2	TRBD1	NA	TGTGCCACCAGCAGTAGGGGGCTCGACTATGGCTACACCTTC	CATSSRGLDYGYTF
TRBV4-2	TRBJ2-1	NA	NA	TGTGCCAGCAGCCAAGAATATGGCGGCAATGAGCAGTTCTTC	CASSQEYGGNEQFF
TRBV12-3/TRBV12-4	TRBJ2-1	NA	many	TGTGCCAGCAGTTATGTAGTTTTAGGTGAGCAGTTCTTC	CASSYVVLGEQFF
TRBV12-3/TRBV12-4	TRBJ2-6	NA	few	TGTGCCAGCAGCTCGAGTGGGGCCAACGTCCTGACTTTC	CASSSSGANVLTF
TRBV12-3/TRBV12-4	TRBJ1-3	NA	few	TGTGCCAGCAGTTTCTCAGGGGAGTACACCATATATTTT	CASSFSGEYTIYF
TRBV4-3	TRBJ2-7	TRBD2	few	TGCGCCAGCAGCCAAGGAACTAGCGGGGGGGCCTTCCCCTACGAGCAGTACTTC	CASSQGTSGGAFPYEQYF
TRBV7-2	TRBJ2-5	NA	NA	TGTGCCAGCAGCCTGGGATTCCGTGAGACCCAGTACTTC	CASSLGFRETQYF
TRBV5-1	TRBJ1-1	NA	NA	TGCGCCAGCAGCTCCGAGGGGGGCCCCAACACTGAAGCTTTCTTT	CASSSEGGPNTEAFF
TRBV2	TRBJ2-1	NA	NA	TGTGCCAGCAGTGAAAATAGCGGAGGGGGCAATGAGCAGTTCTTC	CASSENSGGGNEQFF
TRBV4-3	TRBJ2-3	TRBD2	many	TGCGCCAGCAGCCCGTCGACTAGCGGGGGGTCAGATACGCAGTATTTT	CASSPSTSGGSDTQYF
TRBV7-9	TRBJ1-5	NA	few	TGTGCCAGCAGCCGCAGTCTCGGGGGGCAAAGCAATCAGCCCCAGCATTTT	CASSRSLGGQSNQPQHF
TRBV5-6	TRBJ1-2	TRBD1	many	TGTGCCAGCAGCCTGACAGGGTATACGGGTGCGGTCTATGGCTACACCTTC	CASSLTGYTGAVYGYTF
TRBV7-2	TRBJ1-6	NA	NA	TGTGCCAGCAGCTTAGCCGGACAATATTCACCCCTCCACTTT	CASSLAGQYSPLHF